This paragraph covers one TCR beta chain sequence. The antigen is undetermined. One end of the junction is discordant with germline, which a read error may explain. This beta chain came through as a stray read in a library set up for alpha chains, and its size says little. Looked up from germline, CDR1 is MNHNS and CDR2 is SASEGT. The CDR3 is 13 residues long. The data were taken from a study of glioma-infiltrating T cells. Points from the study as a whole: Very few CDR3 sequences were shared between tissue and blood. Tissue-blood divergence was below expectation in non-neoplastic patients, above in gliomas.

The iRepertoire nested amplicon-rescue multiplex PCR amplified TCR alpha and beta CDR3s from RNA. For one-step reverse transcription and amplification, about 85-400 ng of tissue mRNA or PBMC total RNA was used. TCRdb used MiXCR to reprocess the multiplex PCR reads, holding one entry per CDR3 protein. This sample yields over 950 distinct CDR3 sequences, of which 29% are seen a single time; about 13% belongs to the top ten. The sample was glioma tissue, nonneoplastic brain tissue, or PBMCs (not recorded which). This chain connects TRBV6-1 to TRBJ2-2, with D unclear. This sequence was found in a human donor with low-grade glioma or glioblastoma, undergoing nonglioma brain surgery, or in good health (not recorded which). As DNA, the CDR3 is TGTGCCGGCAGGATAGATTTCGCCGGGGAGCTGTTTTTT. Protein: CAGRIDFAGELFF.